One and the same sample provided the 27 T cell receptor beta chains below, sequenced in a study of shared clonotypes between healthy human individuals. TCRdb's table, derived via immunoSEQ multiplex PCR, lists solely in-frame clones and lacks some. The sample has around 980,000 clones; around 82% are singletons. The sequenced sample consisted of memory CD4+ T cells from PBMCs. The subset here: CD45RA-negative fraction. These receptors all stem from a man between 18 and 29 years old in good health. Some clones in this sample may be carry-over from other donors' samples.

The V gene is TRBV18, the J gene TRBJ2-5; D is undetermined. CDR3 length: 13 amino acids. Germline-derived CDR1 and CDR2 are KGHSH and LQKENI. V was trimmed by 3 bases and J by 5 bases, leaving 10 bases between them. The CDR3 DNA is TGTGCCAGCTCACCGGGGAACCTGGAGACCCAGTACTTC. It translates to CASSPGNLETQYF.

The chain joins TRBV6-1 to TRBJ1-3; 7 bases agree with TRBD1. Germline CDR1 is MNHNS and CDR2 is SASEGT. The J segment lost 0 bases and the V segment lost 6 bases, leaving 5 bases of the junction unmatched. The CDR3 spans 15 residues. CDR3 bases: TGTGCCAGCAGCGCCGGGACAGTCTCTGGAAACACCATATATTTT. This encodes CASSAGTVSGNTIYF.

The chain employs TRBV10-3 and TRBJ1-1; 7 bases line up with TRBD1. The CDR3 runs 14 residues. The ends lost 2 bases at V and 4 bases at J; junction bases unmatched: 4. Germline-derived CDR1 and CDR2 are ENHRY and SYGVKD. CDR3 sequence: CAISEDREGTEAFF. CDR3 nucleotide sequence: TGTGCCATCAGTGAGGACAGGGAAGGCACTGAAGCTTTCTTT.

This clone was seen a single time. This chain links TRBV6-5 with TRBJ2-4; D unresolved. Germline lookup yields CDR1 MNHEY and CDR2 SVGAGI. Trimming pared 6 bases from V and 8 bases from J, leaving 8 bases between. The CDR3 sequence is 11 residues long. CDR3 in DNA: TGTGCCAGCAGACACGTGGACATTCAGTACTTC. It is translated as CASRHVDIQYF.

CDR3 sequence: CAWSEERTYEQYF. For the CDR3, the DNA is TGTGCCTGGAGTGAGGAAAGGACCTACGAGCAGTACTTC. V usage is TRBV30 and J usage is TRBJ2-7; D remains unclear. Trimming took off 1 base at V and 2 bases at J, with 9 bases between the two ends. Germline CDR1 is GTSNPN and CDR2 is SVGIG (reference sequence). CDR3 length: 13 amino acids. Full variable domain (remainder filled in from reference TRBV30 and TRBJ2-7): SQTIHQWPATLVQPVGSPLSLECTVEGTSNPNLYWYRQAAGRGLQLLFYSVGIGQISSEVPQNLSASRPQDRQFILSSKKLLLSDSGFYLCAWSEERTYEQYFGPGTRLTVT.

The chain joins TRBV28 to TRBJ1-2, with D possibly being TRBD1 (5 bases). The V and J ends lost 1 base and 3 bases respectively, with 18 bases between them. CDR1 MDHEN and CDR2 SYDVKM come from the germline V gene. The CDR3 spans 17 residues. The CDR3 DNA is TGTGCCAGCAGTTTATTTGCAGCCAGGGCAGTTCACTATGGCTACACCTTC. This gives the protein CASSLFAARAVHYGYTF.

This clone has more than one count but fewer than ten. The genes are TRBV5-1 and TRBJ1-1; D ambiguous. Germline CDR1 and CDR2: SGHRS and YFSETQ. The CDR3 has 13 amino acids. V lost 3 bases and J 5 bases, leaving 11 bases between the germline ends. CDR3 amino acids: CASSYLEGTEAFF. CDR3 bases: TGCGCCAGCAGCTACCTAGAAGGGACTGAAGCTTTCTTT.

The chain carries TRBV7-9 and TRBJ1-1; D is perhaps TRBD1 (5 bases). Germline V gene lookup returns CDR1 SEHNR and CDR2 FQNEAQ (reference sequence). Trimming stripped 2 bases from V and 4 bases from J, with 11 bases between. The CDR3 is 14 amino acids. Written as DNA, the CDR3 is TGTGCCAGCAGCTTAATTCGGGACCCCACTGAAGCTTTCTTT. Translated, it gives CASSLIRDPTEAFF.

As regards this clone: One base separates it from a far larger clone, so it is likely a read error. V gene TRBV5-4 combines with J gene TRBJ2-1, with 13 bases matching TRBD2. Germline loops: CDR1 SGHNT, CDR2 YYREEE (reference sequence). There are 15 residues in the CDR3. V shed 4 bases and J 6 bases; nucleotides not matched to a gene: 4. CDR3 DNA: TGTGCCAGCAGCCCACTAGCGGGAGGGCCCAATGAGCAGTTCTTC. It translates to CASSPLAGGPNEQFF.

The chain couples TRBV28 to TRBJ2-1; a possible D gene is TRBD2 (5 bases). This CDR3 has 15 amino acids. CDR1 is MDHEN, CDR2 SYDVKM, per germline. V was cut by 2 bases and J by 5 bases, with 13 bases left in between. The chain's CDR3 is CASSLSSGLNNEQFF. The DNA for the CDR3 is TGTGCCAGCAGTTTAAGCAGCGGCCTAAACAATGAGCAGTTCTTC.

The rearrangement links TRBV7-9 to TRBJ1-1; no firm D call. V lost 2 bases and J lost 6, with 7 bases in between. CDR1 is SEHNR and CDR2 is FQNEAQ in the germline V gene (reference sequence). This CDR3 region has 12 residues. The CDR3 bases are TGTGCCAGCAGCTTACCACGTTCTGAAGCTTTCTTT. Protein product: CASSLPRSEAFF. The full variable domain, with the rest looked up from reference TRBV7-9 and TRBJ1-1, is DTGVSQNPRHKITKRGQNVTFRCDPISEHNRLYWYRQTLGQGPEFLTYFQNEAQLEKSRLLSDRFSAERPKGSFSTLEIQRTEQGDSAMYLCASSLPRSEAFFGQGTRLTVV.

Here the CDR3 DNA reads TGTGCCAGCAGCTTAACCGGGACTAGGGGCAATGAGCAGTTCTTC. Residues: CASSLTGTRGNEQFF. J is TRBJ2-1 and V is TRBV5-4; TRBD2 agrees at 8 bases. CDR3 size: 15 residues. Germline V gene sequence: CDR1 SGHNT, CDR2 YYREEE (reference sequence). Germline trimming cut 2 bases from V and 6 bases from J; bases unmatched to any gene: 7.

This rearrangement joins TRBV11-3 to TRBJ2-1; D is possibly TRBD1 (5 bases). Trimming cost V 4 bases and J 3 bases, with 13 bases left between them. The CDR3 covers 15 residues. Germline V gene lookup returns CDR1 SGHNT and CDR2 YENEEA. CDR3 protein: CASSSRPDSYNEQFF. CDR3 coding DNA: TGTGCCAGCAGCTCTCGTCCTGACAGCTACAATGAGCAGTTCTTC.

The gene calls are TRBV9 and TRBJ1-2; 7 nucleotides align to TRBD1. Trimming took 0 bases from V and 4 from J; bases not matched to a gene: 6. This CDR3 comprises 15 residues. From germline, CDR1 is SGDLS and CDR2 YYNGEE. The CDR3 sequence: CASSVGTGPSYGYTF. The CDR3 coding sequence is TGTGCCAGCAGCGTAGGGACAGGACCCTCCTATGGCTACACCTTC.

The rearrangement joins TRBV28 to TRBJ2-3, with 8 bases identical to TRBD1. CDR3 size: 12 residues. Germline CDR1 MDHEN, CDR2 SYDVKM. The trim removed 6 bases at V and 12 bases at J, leaving 8 bases unmatched. In nucleotides, the CDR3 is TGTGCCAGCAGGGGAGGACAGGGTTCCCAGTATTTT. Its protein is CASRGGQGSQYF.

Ten or more counts support this clone. DNA of the CDR3: TGCGCCAGCAAAAGCAGGGGGGACAGACTTTCCGACACTGAAGCTTTCTTT. It is translated as CASKSRGDRLSDTEAFF. The genes are TRBV4-1 and TRBJ1-1, with 7 nucleotides matching TRBD1. This CDR3 region has 17 residues. The ends lost 7 bases at V and 3 bases at J; junction bases unmatched: 17. Looked up from germline, CDR1 is MGHRA and CDR2 is YSYEKL.

V gene TRBV28 combines with J gene TRBJ1-5; TRBD1 aligns across 7 bases. Losses at the gene ends were 3 bases for V and 4 bases for J; bases not matched to a gene: 9. This CDR3 contains 16 residues. Germline-derived CDR1 and CDR2 are MDHEN and SYDVKM. CDR3 in amino acids: CASSLIGQATNQPQHF. Written as DNA, the CDR3 is TGTGCCAGCAGTTTGATCGGACAGGCTACGAATCAGCCCCAGCATTTT.

This clone was detected a few times. A far larger clone is just one base off, so this is likely a read error. Lacking the conserved final phenylalanine or tryptophan, this CDR3 likely reflects a read error. The gene calls are TRBV29-1 and TRBJ1-1; D is uncertain. The V end was cut by 6 bases, the J end by 1 base, with 9 bases between. Germline V lookup: CDR1 SQVTM, CDR2 ANQGSEA. The CDR3 spans 12 residues. CDR3 sequence: CSVSEGNTEAFL. In DNA, the CDR3 is TGCAGCGTATCCGAGGGGAACACTGAAGCTTTCCTT.

This clone showed up many times. The chain carries TRBV4-1 and TRBJ2-2, with D uncertain. Trimming cost V 0 bases and J 1 base, with 12 bases left between them. The germline V gene encodes CDR1 MGHRA and CDR2 YSYEKL. This CDR3 has 17 residues. For the CDR3, the DNA is TGCGCCAGCAGCCAAGATTCCCCCGCCTTGAACACCGGGGAGCTGTTTTTT. Its protein product is CASSQDSPALNTGELFF.

The V call is TRBV18, the J call TRBJ2-3; 9 nucleotides line up with TRBD2. Germline CDR1 reads KGHSH; CDR2 reads LQKENI. V was clipped by 1 base and J by 4 bases; unmatched bases: 6. The length of the CDR3 is 16 residues. CDR3 protein: CASSPRLAGFSDTQYF. The CDR3 DNA is TGTGCCAGCTCACCACGCCTAGCGGGATTCTCAGATACGCAGTATTTT. The variable domain in full, with the rest retrieved from reference TRBV18 and TRBJ2-3, is NAGVMQNPRHLVRRRGQEARLRCSPMKGHSHVYWYRQLPEEGLKFMVYLQKENIIDESGMPKERFSAEFPKEGPSILRIQQVVRGDSAAYFCASSPRLAGFSDTQYFGPGTRLTVL.

Of note for this clone: In the same sample, other DNA sequences code for this CDR3. The rearrangement uses TRBV7-2 and TRBJ1-4; 11 nucleotides line up with TRBD1. J was trimmed by 8 bases and V by 5 bases; bases with no gene match: 7. The CDR3 is 15 residues long. Looked up from germline, CDR1 is SGHTA and CDR2 is FQGNSA. DNA for the CDR3: TGTGCCAGCAGCGTACGGACAGGGGGCAGGGAAAAACTGTTTTTT. It encodes CASSVRTGGREKLFF.

The chain uses TRBV29-1 and TRBJ2-5; possible D gene TRBD2, 6 bases. CDR3 size: 13 residues. In germline, CDR1 is SQVTM, CDR2 ANQGSEA. Trimming removed 2 bases from V and 1 base from J, with 8 bases in between. This CDR3 reads CSVEPGVQETQYF. Written as DNA, the CDR3 is TGCAGCGTTGAACCGGGGGTCCAAGAGACCCAGTACTTC.

DNA for the CDR3: TGTGCCAGCAGCGTCGACAGGGACGTAAGGTATTTT. This encodes CASSVDRDVRYF. V usage is TRBV7-3 and J usage is TRBJ2-3, with TRBD1 matching over 7 bases. The CDR3 runs 12 residues. From germline, CDR1 is SGHTA and CDR2 FQGTGA. Trimming took 5 bases from V and 14 from J; bases not matched to a gene: 10.

The chain couples TRBV28 to TRBJ2-7, with D perhaps matching TRBD2 (7 bases). This CDR3 contains 15 residues. Germline loops: CDR1 MDHEN, CDR2 SYDVKM. Trimming removed 7 bases from V and 0 bases from J, with 16 bases in between. The CDR3 here is CASTTTGGSSYEQYF. Written as DNA, the CDR3 is TGTGCCAGCACCACGACAGGCGGGAGCTCCTACGAGCAGTACTTC.

The J gene is TRBJ2-7, the V gene TRBV11-2, with 7 bases fitting TRBD1. The CDR3 is 15 amino acids. The V segment lost 3 bases and the J segment 3 bases; nucleotides outside the gene matches: 8. In germline, CDR1 is SGHAT, CDR2 FQNNGV. The CDR3 coding sequence is TGTGCCAGCAGCTTGAACAGGGGACAGCACTACGAGCAGTACTTC. Its translation: CASSLNRGQHYEQYF.

The chain has TRBV18 and TRBJ2-5, with 9 bases fitting TRBD1. J lost 4 bases, V lost 8 bases, and 5 bases had no gene match. Germline CDR1 is KGHSH and CDR2 is LQKENI. The CDR3 length is 13 residues. The CDR3 DNA reads TGTGCCAGCGGACAGGGGAACCTAGAGACCCAGTACTTC. This gives the protein CASGQGNLETQYF.

The chain joins TRBV29-1 to TRBJ1-1, with D possibly being TRBD1 (6 bases). Trimming pared 4 bases from V and 7 bases from J, leaving 22 bases between. CDR1 is SQVTM and CDR2 is ANQGSEA in the germline V gene. CDR3 length: 15 residues. CDR3 loop: CSVGGGTGHTVEAFF. The CDR3 DNA reads as TGCAGCGTTGGCGGGGGGACGGGACACACCGTTGAAGCTTTCTTT.